This T cell receptor beta chain was recovered during a study of blood T cells in healthy people across ages. Overall study results and limits: Significant beta diversity loss was already apparent by age roughly 43, declining roughly linearly. Conclusively comparing naive with antigen-experienced cells was impossible with unsorted PBMCs.

CDR3 size: 14 residues. Trimming took off 6 bases at V and 1 base at J, with 9 bases between the two ends. The V gene's germline CDR1 is SGHAT and CDR2 FQDESV (reference sequence). PBMCs were isolated at a quantity of at least 7 million per sample. Alongside a J-beta primer mix, a sample-barcoded 5' primer served in a second PCR lasting roughly 6 to 11 cycles. One entry per CDR3 protein, called by TCRdb with MiXCR from the 5' RACE reads. The sample records around 1,500,000 distinct CDR3 sequences, 35% to 45% being singletons. Concerning this clonotype itself: Its antigen is still unknown.

The sequencing input was blood. This sequence was found in a woman in her late teens or twenties in good health. The chain couples TRBV11-1 to TRBJ2-2, with a possible D match to TRBD1 (6 bases). CDR3 sequence reads: CASRTGWNTGELFF. As DNA, the CDR3 is TGTGCCAGCAGAACAGGGTGGAACACCGGGGAGCTGTTTTTT.